This TCR beta chain was captured in a study of monozygotic twins with inflammatory bowel disease. Added by template switching were UMIs that each held a 6-nucleotide sample barcode. With the 5' RACE reads reprocessed, TCRdb shows one record per CDR3 protein and no DNA. The sample totals a few hundred thousand distinct CDR3 sequences. Unfractionated whole blood yielded total RNA, and T cells were not sorted. Study-level findings and limits: Discordant twins had repertoire similarity that did not differ from that of concordant twins, possibly from limited power. Added variability in patient repertoires may stem from differing immunosuppressive treatments.

Germline assignment: CDR1 SGHVS and CDR2 FQNEAQ. The CDR3 runs 16 residues. Notes on this clonotype: The antigen is unknown.

V is TRBV7-8 and J is TRBJ2-7; TCRdb lists TRBD1, though no DNA is available to test this call. The sequence was collected from a human donor with ulcerative colitis or Crohn's disease, or a healthy co-twin of an affected twin (not recorded which). The sample consisted of blood. CDR3 sequence: CASSLGTGGSSYEQYF. Complete variable domain (other parts from reference TRBV7-8 and TRBJ2-7): GAGVSQSPRYKVAKRGQDVALRCDPISGHVSLFWYQQALGQGPEFLTYFQNEAQLDKSGLPSDRFFAERPEGSVSTLKIQRTQQEDSAVYLCASSLGTGGSSYEQYFGPGTRLTVT.